This record looks at one TCR beta chain sequence and its context. The antigen remains undetermined. The method was immunoSEQ multiplex PCR; TCRdb's version includes in-frame clones alone and lacks a portion of them. The sample holds over 95,000 clones, 85% to 90% seen once. Germline loops: CDR1 LGHNA, CDR2 YNFKEQ. Trimming took 4 bases from V and 1 from J; bases not matched to a gene: 6. CDR3 length equals 15 residues. The sample originates from a study of a mutant IDH1 vaccine in newly diagnosed glioma. Stated time point: week 11, during vaccination. Doses of 300 ug of mutant IDH1 20-mer peptide were given with topical imiquimod. New WHO grade 3 or 4 astrocytomas that were IDH1-mutant and ATRX-lost had been found in donors.

The material was PBMCs, obtained from a glioma patient whose treatment included an IDH1 peptide vaccine. The receptor's source is a woman aged 45-65 years with glioma. This rearrangement joins TRBV4-2 to TRBJ2-5, with 7 bases fitting TRBD2. As DNA, the CDR3 is TGTGCCAGCAGCCCAAACCAGCGGGGCCAAGAGACCCAGTACTTC. Translation gives CASSPNQRGQETQYF.